These 20 T cell receptor beta chains originate from one sample sequenced in a study of blood T cell repertoires in COVID-19. The assay was immunoSEQ multiplex PCR, and TCRdb's table has in-frame clones only and misses some. Of fewer than 110,000 clones in the sample, 89% were seen once. The source material was peripheral blood. These receptors originate from a woman aged 80 or over in a cohort sampled during active COVID-19.

This clone was seen only once. J is TRBJ2-5 and V is TRBV3-1 (or the pseudogene TRBV3-2), with 10 bases aligning to TRBD1. This CDR3 is built from 15 residues. Germline CDR1 reads LGHDT; CDR2 reads YNNKEL (reference sequence). V shed 5 bases, J shed 5 bases, and the junction held 8 bases outside the gene matches. The DNA of the CDR3 is TGTGCCAGCAGCTCCGGGACAGGGGTACGGGAGACCCAGTACTTC. Its translation: CASSSGTGVRETQYF.

The chain has TRBV6-6 and TRBJ1-1; D perhaps matches TRBD1 (5 bases). Trimming shortened V by 5 bases and J by 2 bases, and 12 bases separated the two germline ends. The CDR3 has 14 amino acids. Germline CDR1 and CDR2: MNHNY and SVGAGI (reference sequence). This CDR3 reads CASSSTGTNTEAFF. The DNA for the CDR3 is TGTGCCAGCAGTAGCACAGGCACAAACACTGAAGCTTTCTTT.

This chain uses TRBV23-1 with TRBJ2-2; TRBD1 agrees at 9 bases. TRBV23-1 is sorted into the ORF group, with uncertain function. Trimming took 3 bases from V and 4 from J; bases not matched to a gene: 12. The CDR3 is made up of 18 amino acids. The CDR3 sequence: CASSHPRPGQGGTGELFF. CDR3 DNA sequence: TGCGCCAGCAGTCACCCCCGACCGGGACAGGGCGGCACCGGGGAGCTGTTTTTT.

The chain employs TRBV5-1 and TRBJ2-5, with 7 bases that match TRBD1. V lost 0 bases and J lost 9; bases outside the gene matches: 2. CDR3 size: 12 residues. CDR1 is SGHRS and CDR2 is YFSETQ in the germline V gene. CDR3 DNA sequence: TGCGCCAGCAGCTTGGGACAGGGCGCCCAGTACTTC. Translated: CASSLGQGAQYF. The full variable domain, in which reference TRBV5-1 and TRBJ2-5 provide the parts outside the CDR3, is KAGVTQTPRYLIKTRGQQVTLSCSPISGHRSVSWYQQTPGQGLQFLFEYFSETQRNKGNFPGRFSGRQFSNSRSEMNVSTLELGDSALYLCASSLGQGAQYFGPGTRLLVL.

The chain recombines TRBV7-2 with TRBJ2-7; the match to TRBD2 covers 8 bases. The germline CDR1 and CDR2 sequences are SGHTA and FQGNSA. Trimming took 4 bases from V and 6 from J; bases not matched to a gene: 11. The CDR3 runs 15 residues. Written as DNA, the CDR3 is TGTGCCAGCAGCTCTTCCGGGACTAGAGTTACCGAGCAGTACTTC. Protein product: CASSSSGTRVTEQYF.

The rearrangement links TRBV9 to TRBJ2-2; 9 bases are a match to TRBD2. Trimming took 0 bases from V and 6 from J; bases not matched to a gene: 12. Germline-derived CDR1 and CDR2 are SGDLS and YYNGEE. The CDR3 runs 18 residues. This CDR3 reads CASSVAPTRGGASGELFF. The CDR3 DNA is TGTGCCAGCAGCGTAGCTCCAACTCGCGGGGGGGCGTCCGGGGAGCTGTTTTTT.

The rearrangement links TRBV25-1 to TRBJ1-2; 7 bases are a match to TRBD1. Germline values: CDR1 MGHDK, CDR2 SYGVNS. This CDR3 contains 15 residues. V lost 2 bases to trimming and J lost 5 bases; unmatched junction nucleotides: 8. CDR3 nucleotide sequence: TGTGCCAGCAGTGAACAGGGACAGAGAGGGTATGGCTACACCTTC. It translates to CASSEQGQRGYGYTF.

The rearrangement links TRBV24-1 to TRBJ2-2; 10 bases match TRBD1. The V gene end was trimmed by 4 bases and the J gene end by 5 bases; junction bases not matched to a gene: 6. This CDR3 comprises 16 residues. Germline loops: CDR1 KGHDR, CDR2 SFDVKD. CDR3 bases: TGTGCCACCAGTGACAGGGGACAGGGGACGACCGGGGAGCTGTTTTTT. Translation gives CATSDRGQGTTGELFF.

V and J are TRBV5-1 and TRBJ2-7, with 7 nucleotides matching TRBD2. The V and J ends lost 1 base and 3 bases, in that order; junction bases with no gene match: 7. CDR1 and CDR2 (germline): SGHRS, YFSETQ. The CDR3 is 15 amino acids. The CDR3 DNA follows: TGCGCCAGCAGCTTGACGGGGGAGGGATACTACGAGCAGTACTTC. Protein product: CASSLTGEGYYEQYF.

The CDR3 here is CASSDGQTDTGELFF. The CDR3 bases are TGTGCCAGCAGTGACGGACAGACGGACACCGGGGAGCTGTTTTTT. The chain employs TRBV25-1 and TRBJ2-2, with a weak D call TRBD1 (6 bases). The germline V gene has CDR1 MGHDK and CDR2 SYGVNS. Trimming took off 3 bases at V and 3 bases at J, with 11 bases between the two ends. The CDR3 covers 15 residues.

CDR3 sequence: CASSLDQGIGYEQYF. CDR3 in DNA: TGTGCCAGCAGCTTAGACCAGGGAATTGGCTACGAGCAGTACTTC. The chain has TRBV7-9 and TRBJ2-7; the D gene is possibly TRBD1 (5 bases). Trimming cost V 1 base and J 3 bases, with 13 bases left between them. This CDR3 has 15 amino acids. CDR1 is SEHNR and CDR2 is FQNEAQ in the germline V gene (reference sequence).

This sequence joins TRBV27 and TRBJ2-3; TRBD2 matches 11 bases. Trimming at V came to 5 bases and at J to 5 bases, leaving 6 bases not matched to a gene. The CDR3 is 15 residues long. Germline CDR1 reads MNHEY; CDR2 reads SMNVEV (reference sequence). DNA for the CDR3: TGTGCCAGCAGTGGGCTAGCGGGAGGTGAAGATACGCAGTATTTT. This encodes CASSGLAGGEDTQYF.

The chain uses TRBV5-6 and TRBJ2-1; 14 positions match TRBD2. J was trimmed by 8 bases and V by 4 bases; bases with no gene match: 14. Germline CDR1 is SGHDT and CDR2 is YYEEEE. The length of the CDR3 is 18 residues. CDR3 sequence reads: CASSRLTSGRAFVDEQFF. Written as DNA, the CDR3 is TGTGCCAGCAGCCGATTGACTAGCGGGAGGGCCTTCGTGGATGAGCAGTTCTTC.

This clone was seen only once. The chain employs TRBV5-4 and TRBJ1-1; 7 bases map to TRBD1. The CDR3 runs 15 residues. J was trimmed by 0 bases and V by 4 bases; bases with no gene match: 6. Per germline, CDR1 SGHNT and CDR2 YYREEE (reference sequence). CDR3 in amino acids: CASSTRQGLNTEAFF. The CDR3 DNA follows: TGTGCCAGCAGCACCCGACAGGGTCTGAACACTGAAGCTTTCTTT.

This chain connects TRBV10-3 to TRBJ1-5, with 10 positions matching TRBD1. The CDR3 spans 17 residues. From germline, CDR1 is ENHRY and CDR2 SYGVKD. With 0 bases clipped from V and 4 bases from J, the junction kept 6 bases outside the gene matches. CDR3 sequence: CAISESRSGQGNQPQHF. The CDR3 coding sequence is TGTGCCATCAGTGAGTCGAGGTCGGGACAGGGGAATCAGCCCCAGCATTTT.

The chain links TRBV3-1 (or the pseudogene TRBV3-2) to TRBJ1-6; D is possibly TRBD1 (5 bases). From germline, CDR1 is LGHDT and CDR2 YNNKEL (reference sequence). Trimming took off 6 bases at V and 10 bases at J, with 13 bases between the two ends. This CDR3 is 13 amino acids long. CDR3: CASRGRVESPLHF. The CDR3 bases are TGTGCCAGCAGGGGCAGGGTGGAGTCACCCCTCCACTTT.

The rearrangement links TRBV3-1 (or the pseudogene TRBV3-2) to TRBJ1-2; 7 bases are a match to TRBD1. The germline CDR1 and CDR2 sequences are LGHDT and YNNKEL (reference sequence). CDR3 size: 14 residues. V was pared by 1 base and J by 3 bases, with 2 bases of the junction left unmatched. The DNA of the CDR3 is TGTGCCAGCAGCCAAGGACAGGGCCACTATGGCTACACCTTC. Translated, it gives CASSQGQGHYGYTF.

Only a few counts were recorded for this clone. The chain uses TRBV3-1 (or the pseudogene TRBV3-2) and TRBJ1-5; 8 bases are a match to TRBD1. V lost 4 bases, J lost 2 bases, and 4 bases stayed unmatched. This CDR3 is 15 amino acids long. Germline assignment: CDR1 LGHDT and CDR2 YNNKEL (reference sequence). CDR3 DNA: TGTGCCAGCAGCCGAACGACAGGGGGCAATCAGCCCCAGCATTTT. The encoded protein is CASSRTTGGNQPQHF.

The V gene is TRBV28, the J gene TRBJ1-2; 10 bases fit TRBD1. The CDR3 contains 15 residues. Germline CDR1 and CDR2: MDHEN and SYDVKM. The V and J ends lost 7 bases and 6 bases, in that order; junction bases with no gene match: 11. The CDR3 DNA sequence: TGTGCCAGCACCTCCCCGGGGACAGGGGTCCATGGCTACACCTTC. Residues: CASTSPGTGVHGYTF.

This rearrangement joins TRBV11-3 to TRBJ2-3, with 8 bases aligning to TRBD1. The CDR3 length is 15 residues. After removal of 8 bases from V and 0 bases from J, the junction contained 7 bases not matched to a gene. Germline loops: CDR1 SGHNT, CDR2 YENEEA. The CDR3 DNA reads TGTGCCAGCGCCGACAGGGGAACTAGCACAGATACGCAGTATTTT. Protein: CASADRGTSTDTQYF.